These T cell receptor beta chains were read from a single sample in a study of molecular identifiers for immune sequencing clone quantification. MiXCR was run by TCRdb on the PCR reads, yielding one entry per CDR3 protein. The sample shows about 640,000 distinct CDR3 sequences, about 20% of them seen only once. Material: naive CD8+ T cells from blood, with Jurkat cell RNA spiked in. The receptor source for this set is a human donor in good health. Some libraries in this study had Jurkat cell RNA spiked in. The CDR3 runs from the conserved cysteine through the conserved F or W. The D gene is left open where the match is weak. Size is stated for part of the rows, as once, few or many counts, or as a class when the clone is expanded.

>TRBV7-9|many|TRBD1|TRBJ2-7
TGTGCCAGCACCATGGACAGGGATTCCTACGAGCAGTACTTC
CASTMDRDSYEQYF
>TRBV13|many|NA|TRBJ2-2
TGTGCCAGCAGCTTAGAAGAGAACACCGGGGAGCTGTTTTTT
CASSLEENTGELFF
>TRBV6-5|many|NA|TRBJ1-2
TGTGCCATGCCCCCATGCGGTCCTGGCTACACCTTC
CAMPPCGPGYTF
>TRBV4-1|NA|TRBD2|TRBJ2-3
TGCGCCAGCAGCCACCAAGTTAGCGGGGGGCTACACACAGATACGCAGTATTTT
CASSHQVSGGLHTDTQYF
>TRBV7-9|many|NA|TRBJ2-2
TGTGCCAGCAGCGTCAGGTACAGGGCCAACACCGGGGAGCTGTTTTTT
CASSVRYRANTGELFF
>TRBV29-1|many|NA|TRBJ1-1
TGCAGCGTTGCGGATATGAACACTGAAGCTTTCTTT
CSVADMNTEAFF
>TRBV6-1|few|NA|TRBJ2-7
TGTGCCAGCAGTGAAGCACCTCCCAGGAAGTGGGGCGAGCAGTACTTC
CASSEAPPRKWGEQYF
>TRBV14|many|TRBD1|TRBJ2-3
TGTGCCAGCAGCCGGACAGGAGATAGCACAGATACGCAGTATTTT
CASSRTGDSTDTQYF
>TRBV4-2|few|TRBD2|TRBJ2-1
TGTGCCAGCAGCCAAGTTGGGGGGGACTACAATGAGCAGTTCTTC
CASSQVGGDYNEQFF
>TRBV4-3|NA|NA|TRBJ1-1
TGCGCCAGCAGCCAAGATATTTCAGGGGCGAACACTGAAGCTTTCTTT
CASSQDISGANTEAFF
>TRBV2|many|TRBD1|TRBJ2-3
TGTGCCAATTTACAGGGGGGAGATACGCAGTATTTT
CANLQGGDTQYF
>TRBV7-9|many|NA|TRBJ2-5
TGTGCCAGCAGTACCACCCGTCTGATGGGCAGCCAAGAGACCCAGTACTTC
CASSTTRLMGSQETQYF
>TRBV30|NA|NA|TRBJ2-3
TGTGCCTGGAGTTGGGTAGGGGGAACAACAGATACGCAGTATTTT
CAWSWVGGTTDTQYF
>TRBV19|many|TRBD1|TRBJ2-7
TGTGCCAGTACCGTCACAGGGGGCTACGAGCAGTACTTC
CASTVTGGYEQYF
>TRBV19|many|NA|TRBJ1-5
TGTGCCAGTAGTATAGGGACAATCCTCTCCGGCAATCAGCCCCAGCATTTT
CASSIGTILSGNQPQHF
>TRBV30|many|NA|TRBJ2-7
TGTGCCTGGAGTGATAGCTCCTACGAGCAGTACTTC
CAWSDSSYEQYF
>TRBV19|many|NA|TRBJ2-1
TGTGCCAGTAGCCCGACTGGATTCTTCGAGCAGTTCTTC
CASSPTGFFEQFF
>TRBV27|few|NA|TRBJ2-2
TGTGCCAGCAGTCCCCGGTTGAGCACCGGGGAGCTGTTTTTT
CASSPRLSTGELFF
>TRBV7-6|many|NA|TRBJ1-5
TGTGCCAGCAGCTTAGCGCAAGGGAGTAGCAATCAGCCCCAGCATTTT
CASSLAQGSSNQPQHF
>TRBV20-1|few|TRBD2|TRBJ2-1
TGCAGTGCTCTCAGCGGGAGGGCCTTTGAGCAGTTCTTC
CSALSGRAFEQFF
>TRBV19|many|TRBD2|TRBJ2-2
TGTGCCAGTAAACTAGCGGGAGGGAACACCGGGGAGCTGTTTTTT
CASKLAGGNTGELFF
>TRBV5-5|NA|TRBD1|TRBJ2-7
TGTGCCAGCAGCTTGGTGGGGAGGACAGGGCTAGACGAGCAGTACTTC
CASSLVGRTGLDEQYF
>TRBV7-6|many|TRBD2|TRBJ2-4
TGTGCCAGCAGTGTCGGGACTAGCGGGAGTGTGGAGGACATTCAGTACTTC
CASSVGTSGSVEDIQYF
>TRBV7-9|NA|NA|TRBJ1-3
TGTGCCACCCCTGGGGGGCAGGGCGGAAACACCATATATTTT
CATPGGQGGNTIYF
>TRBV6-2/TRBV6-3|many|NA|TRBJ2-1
TGTGCCAGCAGTTACTCGATACAGGGAGCGAATGAGCAGTTCTTC
CASSYSIQGANEQFF
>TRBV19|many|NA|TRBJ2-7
TGTGCCAGTAGTAGCTTCGCGGAATACGAGCAGTACTTC
CASSSFAEYEQYF
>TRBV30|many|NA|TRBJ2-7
TGTGCCTGGAGTGTAGGGCCAGGGCACTCCTACGAGCAGTACTTC
CAWSVGPGHSYEQYF
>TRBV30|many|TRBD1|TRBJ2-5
TGTGCCTGGAGTATACAGGGGGCCCAAGAGACCCAGTACTTC
CAWSIQGAQETQYF
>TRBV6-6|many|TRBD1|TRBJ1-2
TGTGCCAGCAGTTACCCCGGACAGGCTAGTAACTATGGCTACACCTTC
CASSYPGQASNYGYTF
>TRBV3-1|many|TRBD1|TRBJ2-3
TGTGCCAGCAGCCTTAGACAGGGGATCACAGATACGCAGTATTTT
CASSLRQGITDTQYF
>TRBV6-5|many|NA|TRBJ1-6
TGTGCCAGCAGTTACAGGGTATCGTATTCACCCCTCCACTTT
CASSYRVSYSPLHF
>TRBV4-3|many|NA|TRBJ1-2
TGCGCCAGCAGCCAAAGGCGGGGCGTTAGAGACTATGGCTACACCTTC
CASSQRRGVRDYGYTF
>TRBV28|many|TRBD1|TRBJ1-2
TGTGCCAGCAGTCCCAATCCGACAGGGGTAGGCGGCTACACCTTC
CASSPNPTGVGGYTF
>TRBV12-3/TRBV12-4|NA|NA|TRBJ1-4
TGTGCCAGCATCCCGACGTGGGGGCCCAATGAAAAACTGTTTTTT
CASIPTWGPNEKLFF
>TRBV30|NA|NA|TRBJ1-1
TGTGCCTGGAGTGTAGGGGGGGAGACTGAAGCTTTCTTT
CAWSVGGETEAFF
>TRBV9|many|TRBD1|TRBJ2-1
TGTGCCAGCAGTTCCATCAGGGGACAGAGCTTTGTCTTC
CASSSIRGQSFVF
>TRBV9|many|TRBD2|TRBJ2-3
TGTGCCAGCAGCGTAGCTACTAGCGGTGCTAGCACAGATACGCAGTATTTT
CASSVATSGASTDTQYF
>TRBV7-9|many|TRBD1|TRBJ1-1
TGTGCCAGCAGCTTTCCGGGACAGGGCACTGAAGCTTTCTTT
CASSFPGQGTEAFF
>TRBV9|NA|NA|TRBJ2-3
TGTGCCAGCAGCGAGGAAGGGGCCACAGATACGCAGTATTTT
CASSEEGATDTQYF
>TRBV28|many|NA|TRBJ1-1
TGTGCCAGCAGTTTACAGGGGCAAAGGGACACTGAAGCTTTCTTT
CASSLQGQRDTEAFF
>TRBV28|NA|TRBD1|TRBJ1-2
TGTGCCAGCAGGAGTACCGGACAGGGTAACTATGGCTACACCTTC
CASRSTGQGNYGYTF
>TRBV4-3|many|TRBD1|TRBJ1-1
TGCGCCAGCAGCCCTTCTTTCACAGGGGCTCCTGAAGCTTTCTTT
CASSPSFTGAPEAFF
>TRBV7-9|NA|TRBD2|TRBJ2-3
TGTGCCAGGAGCTCTAGCGGGGGGTCCACAGATACGCAGTATTTT
CARSSSGGSTDTQYF
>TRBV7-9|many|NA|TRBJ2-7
TGTGCCAGCAGCTTAGCGGGGGCCGGGGAGCAGTACTTC
CASSLAGAGEQYF
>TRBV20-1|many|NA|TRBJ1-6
TGCAGTGCTAGTCTCGACAAGCCCCTTTCACCCCTCCACTTT
CSASLDKPLSPLHF
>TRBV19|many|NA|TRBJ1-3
TGTGCCAGTAATCAAGGACTTAGGGACACCATATATTTT
CASNQGLRDTIYF
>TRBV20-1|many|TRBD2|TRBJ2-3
TGCAGTGCTAAAGTAGCGGGGGGCCTTACCACAGATACGCAGTATTTT
CSAKVAGGLTTDTQYF
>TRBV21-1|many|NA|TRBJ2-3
TGTGCCAGCAGCACCTCCGCGCAGTATTTT
CASSTSAQYF
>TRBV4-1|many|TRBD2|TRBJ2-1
TGCGCCAGCAGCCAAGGCCCCCAGCGGGAGTACAATGAGCAGTTCTTC
CASSQGPQREYNEQFF